This section outlines one T cell receptor (beta chain) sequence together with its context. Only a few counts were recorded for this clonotype. Its binding antigen is unknown. One base away there is no much larger clone; base qualities are not given. This sample was taken from a study of early T cells in non-severe SARS-CoV-2 infection (dated by TCRdb to the early 2020s). For the wider study: TCR sequencing used bulk RNA from unsorted whole blood, so alpha and beta chains could not be paired.

From the cysteine through the phenylalanine, the CDR3 covers 15 amino acids. Here the CDR3 DNA is all that survives: 45 bases in frame from base 1. Relative to germline, V is missing 3 bases and J is missing 10 bases, with 6 bases of the junction outside any gene match. CDR1 and CDR2 are drawn from the germline V gene (reference sequence): PRHDT, FYEKMQ. The library was obtained by 5' RACE. Sequenced using a NextSeq 500. To correct for sequencing error and PCR bias, the TCR library protocol tagged individual cDNA molecules with unique molecular identifiers. Sequencing covered both TCR alpha and beta chains, and within each sample the abundances of alpha and beta sequences were tightly co-correlated. Turning to the authors' computational methods: Decombinator V4 was used to perform V gene, J gene and CDR3 annotation of TCR sequences. TCRs were defined as expanded if a significant change between any two time points was detected under a Poisson model with p below 0.0001. TCR abundances were normalised to the total number of TCRs sequenced per sample and were expressed as counts per million. MAIT TCRs were defined by TRAV1-2 paired with TRAJ12, TRAJ20 or TRAJ33, and iNKT TCRs by TRAV10 paired with TRAJ18. VDJdb, accessed on 1 November 2021, was searched for TCRs annotated for CMV, EBV and SARS-CoV-2, and TCRs annotated for more than one antigen were excluded. The public reads were quality trimmed at Q25 with fastp and then assembled into clones with MiXCR by TCRdb, keeping productive beta chains. Rows with a matching CDR3 protein are joined into one entry that keeps the most common DNA and genes. TCRdb, rather than the study authors, made the V and J calls. This sample lists more than 35,000 distinct CDR3 sequences; about 9.9% were detected once. Around a fifth of the sample is in the top ten clones.

Study-wide conclusions, independent of this receptor: Matching against VDJdb was skewed toward anti-spike CD8 responses, likely underestimated virus-specific expansions, and missed private and CD4 specificities.

The study was a case-control design nested within a healthcare worker cohort in London, UK, with weekly nasopharyngeal swab PCR tests and blood sampling. Healthcare workers were enrolled in the week of the UK lockdown, from 23 to 31 March 2020, and were followed every week for up to about 16 weeks. The chain joins TRBV13 to TRBJ2-1; a stretch of 13 junction bases matches TRBD2. This TCR derives from an adult who was a healthcare worker with PCR-confirmed SARS-CoV-2 infection or an uninfected control (not recorded which). Sample: whole blood. The CDR3 protein: CASSFRLAGGGEQFF. The bases are TGTGCCAGCAGCTTCAGACTAGCGGGAGGAGGGGAGCAGTTCTTC.